Below, 6 T cell receptor beta chains from the same sample are listed, as sequenced in a study of T-cell memory formation after mild COVID-19. Each CDR3 protein is one row after TCRdb ran MiXCR on the 5' RACE reads. The table includes roughly 110,000 distinct CDR3 sequences, under 15% detected once. The sample consisted of PBMCs or a T cell subset sorted from them (not recorded which). All receptors come from a man aged 18-30 years who had mild COVID-19 (a few samples of this study predate the infection). Cell type and time point are not known.

For the CDR3, the DNA is TGTGCCAGCAGTTACTCGCAGGTTAACTATGGCTACACCTTC. As protein: CASSYSQVNYGYTF. The chain joins TRBV6-5 to TRBJ1-2, with unresolved D. The V end was cut by 0 bases, the J end by 1 base, with 6 bases between. CDR3 length equals 14 residues. Germline V gene lookup returns CDR1 MNHEY and CDR2 SVGAGI.

This clonotype occurred a few times. The J gene is TRBJ2-5, the V gene TRBV5-1; 12 bases match TRBD1. J gave up 5 bases and V 7 bases, and 6 bases lay outside the gene matches. CDR1 is SGHRS and CDR2 is YFSETQ in the germline V gene. The CDR3 spans 14 residues. The CDR3 DNA sequence: TGCGCCAGCGGGACAGGGGGCGCCTGGGAGACCCAGTACTTC. It yields the protein CASGTGGAWETQYF.

This clonotype turned up a few times. The chain uses TRBV20-1 and TRBJ2-7; TRBD2 agrees at 9 bases. Trimming at V came to 3 bases and at J to 2 bases, leaving 8 bases not matched to a gene. The length of the CDR3 is 15 residues. Germline CDR1 and CDR2: DFQATT and SNEGSKA (reference sequence). The CDR3 sequence is CSASISGGGAYEQYF. CDR3 in DNA: TGCAGTGCTAGTATTAGCGGGGGAGGGGCCTACGAGCAGTACTTC.

This rearrangement joins TRBV20-1 to TRBJ1-1, with D maybe TRBD1 (5 bases). Trimming shortened V by 1 base and J by 7 bases, and 7 bases separated the two germline ends. Germline CDR1 is DFQATT and CDR2 is SNEGSKA (reference sequence). The CDR3 contains 11 residues. The CDR3 bases are TGCAGTGCTAGAGGACAGAATGAAGCTTTCTTT. Translation: CSARGQNEAFF.

This chain joins TRBV5-8 and TRBJ2-7, with a weak D call TRBD2 (6 bases). The germline gives CDR1 SGHTS, CDR2 YDEGEE. The CDR3 is made up of 12 amino acids. Trimming left V 6 bases short and J 5 bases short, with 12 bases between. CDR3 nucleotides: TGTGCCAGCACCACCTGGGGGGACGAGCAGTACGTC. It yields the protein CASTTWGDEQYV.

V is TRBV4-1 and J is TRBJ2-7, with TRBD1 identical over 8 bases. CDR3 length equals 14 residues. Trimming took 1 base from V and 4 from J; bases not matched to a gene: 3. Germline V lookup: CDR1 MGHRA, CDR2 YSYEKL. This CDR3 is CASSQVQGAYEQYF. The CDR3 nucleotides read TGCGCCAGCAGCCAAGTGCAGGGGGCTTACGAGCAGTACTTC.